This is a list of T cell receptor beta chains from one sample in a study of lymphopenia after photon versus proton radiotherapy. The repertoire was sequenced with immunoSEQ multiplex PCR; TCRdb's copy has only in-frame clones and lacks some. The sample consists of around 30,000 clones, roughly 87% of them appearing once. The sample here was peripheral blood, taken from a patient treated with proton-based radiotherapy. The receptors here all came from a woman in her seventies with pancreatic cancer. Some clones in this sample may be carry-over from other donors' samples. The CDR3 runs from the conserved cysteine through the conserved F or W. Each record gives: J gene, D gene, V gene, clone size, CDR3 protein. A D gene is named only where the DNA matches it firmly. Where a row states a size, it is once, few, many or the class of an expanded clone; other rows omit it.

>TRBJ2-1|.|TRBV30|.
CAWSVRGLEQFF
>TRBJ2-3|.|TRBV19|few
CASTKEQLTDTQYF
>TRBJ2-7|.|TRBV7-8|medium-sized
CASSLASWGDEQYF
>TRBJ2-7|.|TRBV19|.
CASKAPSSYEQYF
>TRBJ2-1|.|TRBV4-2|.
CASSQAPGEENEQFF
>TRBJ1-1|.|TRBV5-6|.
CASSLVVGEAFF
>TRBJ2-7|.|TRBV7-3|few
CASSQSSGPYEQYF
>TRBJ2-5|TRBD2|TRBV5-6|.
CASSFRSSGRNQETQYF
>TRBJ2-7|TRBD2|TRBV10-3|.
CAISEGLAVSSYEQYF
>TRBJ1-5|.|TRBV9|few
CASSVDLSNQPQHF
>TRBJ2-7|.|TRBV21-1|few
CASCSRDSQDYEQYF
>TRBJ2-1|TRBD2|TRBV18|.
CASSQRTSGRADTGEQFF
>TRBJ2-3|TRBD2|TRBV6-1|.
CASSPLAGGTDTQYF
>TRBJ2-1|.|TRBV7-9|.
CASSLGSQHNEQFF
>TRBJ2-5|.|TRBV6-5|.
CASSRQYEETQYF
>TRBJ1-2|.|TRBV4-1|few
CASSQLTGTNYGYTF
>TRBJ2-5|.|TRBV6-5|.
CASSPDGGETQYF
>TRBJ2-1|.|TRBV7-6|.
CASSLGEVNEQFF
>TRBJ2-2|TRBD2|TRBV29-1|.
CSVERVSGSPGTGELFF
>TRBJ2-1|TRBD2|TRBV19|.
CASSAIPGLAGGPSYNEQFF
>TRBJ1-2|.|TRBV6-6|.
CASRRANRGYGYTF
>TRBJ1-5|TRBD1|TRBV19|.
CASSMPGGTFQPQHF
>TRBJ2-7|TRBD2|TRBV2|.
CASSAGLAGAREQYF
>TRBJ1-1|.|TRBV9|.
CASSPHRADTEAFF
>TRBJ1-4|.|TRBV4-1|.
CASSQPFIGGQVEKLFF
>TRBJ2-1|TRBD1|TRBV19|few
CASSPRQGGLGEQFF